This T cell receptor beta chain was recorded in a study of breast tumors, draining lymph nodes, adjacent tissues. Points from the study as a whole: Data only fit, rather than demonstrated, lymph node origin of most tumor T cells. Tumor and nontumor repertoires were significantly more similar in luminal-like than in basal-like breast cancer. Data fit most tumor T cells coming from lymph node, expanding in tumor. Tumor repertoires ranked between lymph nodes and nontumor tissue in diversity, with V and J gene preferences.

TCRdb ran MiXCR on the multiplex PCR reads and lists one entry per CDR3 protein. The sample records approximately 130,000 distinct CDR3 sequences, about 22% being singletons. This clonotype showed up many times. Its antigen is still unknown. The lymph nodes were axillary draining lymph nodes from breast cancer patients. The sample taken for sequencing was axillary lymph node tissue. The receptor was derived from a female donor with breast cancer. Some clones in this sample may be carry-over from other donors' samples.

Written as DNA, the CDR3 is TGTGCCAGCAGGCGTGAATCCTACGAGCAGTACTTC. Protein product: CASRRESYEQYF. V is TRBV2 and J is TRBJ2-7; no definite D call. V was clipped by 6 bases and J by 1 base, with 7 bases between them. Looked up from germline, CDR1 is SNHLY and CDR2 is FYNNEI. This CDR3 contains 12 residues.